These 10 T cell receptor beta chains share one sample of origin, sequenced in a study of TIL therapy for anti-PD-1-resistant metastatic lung cancer. The immunoSEQ assay was v3. This table comes from immunoSEQ multiplex PCR, and its TCRdb copy is limited to in-frame clones, with some not included. The data contain 35,000 to 55,000 clones, about 80% of them singletons. As for time point: pre-treatment sample, taken before nivolumab and TIL therapy. The source material was blood, sampled at baseline. The receptors originated from a man in his 70s with non-small cell lung cancer.

The chain employs TRBV5-1 and TRBJ2-5; TRBD2 matches at 14 bases. J was trimmed by 4 bases and V by 0 bases; bases with no gene match: 5. The CDR3 covers 17 residues. Germline V CDR1 and CDR2: SGHRS, YFSETQ. The CDR3 spells CASSLGSGTSGRETQYF. The CDR3 nucleotides are TGCGCCAGCAGCTTGGGTTCGGGGACTAGCGGGAGAGAGACCCAGTACTTC. Full variable domain (outside the CDR3, taken from reference TRBV5-1 and TRBJ2-5): KAGVTQTPRYLIKTRGQQVTLSCSPISGHRSVSWYQQTPGQGLQFLFEYFSETQRNKGNFPGRFSGRQFSNSRSEMNVSTLELGDSALYLCASSLGSGTSGRETQYFGPGTRLLVL.

Concerning this clone: Germline is not matched at one junction end, which may reflect a read error. This chain connects TRBV25-1 to TRBJ2-3; 7 bases match TRBD1. The CDR3 is made up of 11 amino acids. The germline V gene has CDR1 MGHDK and CDR2 SYGVNS. CDR3 sequence (DNA): TGCCCAAGGGGGCGAGGGAATACGCAGTATTTT. As protein: CPRGRGNTQYF. Full variable domain (remainder filled in from reference TRBV25-1 and TRBJ2-3): EADIYQTPRYLVIGTGKKITLECSQTMGHDKMYWYQQDPGMELHLIHYSYGVNSTEKGDLSSESTVSRIRTEHFPLTLESARPSHTSQYLCPRGRGNTQYFGPGTRLTVL.

The chain is built from TRBV6-6 and TRBJ2-3; 13 bases align to TRBD2. CDR1 and CDR2 (germline): MNHNY, SVGAGI (reference sequence). Germline trimming cut 6 bases from V and 5 bases from J; bases unmatched to any gene: 5. The CDR3 sequence is 15 residues long. The CDR3 sequence: CASSRTSGSVDTQYF. In DNA, the CDR3 is TGTGCCAGCAGCCGGACTAGCGGGAGTGTAGATACGCAGTATTTT.

The chain carries TRBV4-1 and TRBJ1-1; D is ambiguous. Trimming shortened V by 0 bases and J by 7 bases, and 12 bases separated the two germline ends. The germline V gene encodes CDR1 MGHRA and CDR2 YSYEKL. The CDR3 is 14 amino acids. The CDR3 protein is CASSQDQGRDEAFF. CDR3 DNA: TGCGCCAGCAGCCAAGATCAAGGGAGGGATGAAGCTTTCTTT.

The V call is TRBV7-2, the J call TRBJ1-1; a possible D gene is TRBD1 (5 bases). In germline, CDR1 is SGHTA, CDR2 FQGNSA. This CDR3 has 14 residues. V dropped 1 base and J dropped 2 bases, with 8 bases sitting between them. The CDR3, as DNA: TGTGCCAGCAGCTTAGGGGGCTACAACACTGAAGCTTTCTTT. Translated: CASSLGGYNTEAFF.

The chain has TRBV28 and TRBJ2-7, with 9 bases matching TRBD2. The V gene end was trimmed by 5 bases and the J gene end by 5 bases; junction bases not matched to a gene: 7. Germline-derived CDR1 and CDR2 are MDHEN and SYDVKM. The CDR3 runs 14 residues. The CDR3 sequence is CASSLIAGVHEQYF. DNA of the CDR3: TGTGCCAGCAGTCTTATAGCGGGAGTTCACGAGCAGTACTTC.

The chain has TRBV5-6 and TRBJ2-2, with no clear D. Trimming removed 2 bases at V and 0 bases at J, with 14 bases between. The germline gives CDR1 SGHDT, CDR2 YYEEEE. This CDR3 contains 17 residues. The CDR3 nucleotides are TGTGCCAGCAGCTTATATCGCGCACTATCGAACACCGGGGAGCTGTTTTTT. Its protein is CASSLYRALSNTGELFF.

Points on this clone: The sample holds other DNA sequences that translate to the same CDR3. This rearrangement joins TRBV11-2 to TRBJ1-2; D ambiguous. Trimming shortened V by 5 bases and J by 1 base, and 8 bases separated the two germline ends. The CDR3 has 13 residues. The V gene's germline CDR1 is SGHAT and CDR2 FQNNGV. CDR3 in amino acids: CASSLTDNYGYTF. The CDR3 DNA follows: TGTGCCAGCAGCCTTACTGATAACTATGGCTACACCTTC.

The V and J genes are TRBV4-2 and TRBJ1-1; D not resolved. This CDR3 is 14 amino acids long. Germline CDR1 is LGHNA and CDR2 is YNFKEQ. Trimming left V 1 base short and J 1 base short, with 7 bases between. The CDR3 loop reads CASSQGSQNTEAFF. CDR3 coding DNA: TGTGCCAGCAGCCAAGGGTCACAGAACACTGAAGCTTTCTTT.

The chain combines TRBV28 with TRBJ2-2; D gene unclear. The CDR3 runs 11 residues. V gave up 4 bases and J gave up 3 bases, with 0 bases separating them. CDR1 MDHEN and CDR2 SYDVKM come from the germline V gene. The CDR3 here is CASSYTGELFF. The CDR3 DNA reads TGTGCCAGCAGTTACACCGGGGAGCTGTTTTTT.